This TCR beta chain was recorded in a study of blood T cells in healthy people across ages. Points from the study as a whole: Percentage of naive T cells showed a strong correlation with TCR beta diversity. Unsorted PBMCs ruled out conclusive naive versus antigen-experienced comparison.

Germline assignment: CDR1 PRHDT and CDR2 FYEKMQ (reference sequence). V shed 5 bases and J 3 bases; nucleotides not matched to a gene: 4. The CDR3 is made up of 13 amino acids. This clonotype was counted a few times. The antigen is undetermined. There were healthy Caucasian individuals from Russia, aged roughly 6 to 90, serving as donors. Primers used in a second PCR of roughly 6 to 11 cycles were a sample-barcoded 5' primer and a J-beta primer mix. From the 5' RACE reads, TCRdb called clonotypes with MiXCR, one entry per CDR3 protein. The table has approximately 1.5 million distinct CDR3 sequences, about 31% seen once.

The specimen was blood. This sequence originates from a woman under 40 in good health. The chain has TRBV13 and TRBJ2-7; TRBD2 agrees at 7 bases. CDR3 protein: CASSTGLVYEQYF. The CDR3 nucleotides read TGTGCCAGCAGCACCGGACTAGTCTACGAGCAGTACTTC.